This T cell receptor beta chain was obtained from a study of blood T cell repertoires in COVID-19. Germline V gene data show CDR1 as SGDLS and CDR2 as YYNGEE. Trimming took off 3 bases at V and 0 bases at J, with 14 bases between the two ends. The CDR3 runs 16 residues. Original data processing: For nucleated cells, counts were estimated from reference gene primer amplification. TCRdb keeps only in-frame clones here, not all; method: immunoSEQ multiplex PCR. That table is the source of V, J and clone size, and D and trimming were worked out from the DNA. The sample gives under 250,000 clones, roughly four fifths of which show up once; 5.2% is in the top ten. Patients at the Seattle site were enrolled during active infection and followed longitudinally.

The J gene is TRBJ2-3, the V gene TRBV9; D perhaps matches TRBD2 (5 bases). The specimen was peripheral blood. This sequence originates from a woman aged 70-85 years with COVID-19, enrolled during active disease. CDR3 DNA sequence: TGTGCCAGCAGCGCTTCTAGCAGTCAGAGCACAGATACGCAGTATTTT. Translated: CASSASSSQSTDTQYF.